This T cell receptor (beta chain) was recorded in a study of shared clonotypes between healthy human individuals. Trimming removed 0 bases from V and 5 bases from J; junction bases left unmatched: 3. CDR3 length equals 15 residues. Germline CDR1 SGHNT, CDR2 YYREEE (reference sequence). Clones were read by immunoSEQ multiplex PCR, and TCRdb kept only the in-frame ones, dropping some. This table has fewer than 600,000 clones, 75% to 85% appearing once. The sequence was collected from a woman aged 35 to 49 in good health. Some clones in this sample may be carry-over from other donors' samples. The sample comprised PBMCs. V gene TRBV5-4 combines with J gene TRBJ2-1; 9 nucleotides align to TRBD2. The CDR3 bases are TGTGCCAGCAGCTTGGTTAGCGGGGGTAACAATGAGCAGTTCTTC. Translated, it gives CASSLVSGGNNEQFF.